The 19 T cell receptor beta chains below all came from one sample that was sequenced in a study of persistence of HIV-infected CD4 T cells. Antigens for these TCRs are unknown. Overlapping HIV-1 Gag 15-mer peptides at 0.85 to 1 ug per peptide per mL were used. CD40L/CD69 double-negative CD45RO-high memory CD4+ T cells were collected. Sequencing used immunoSEQ version 4 in survey mode. Using immunoSEQ multiplex PCR, the repertoire was profiled, and TCRdb retains in-frame clones only, with some absent. The table has approximately 65,000 clones, about 77% seen once. The sample here was CD4+ T cells sorted from PBMCs after approximately 20-hour stimulation, taken from a patient who received antiretroviral therapy. The receptor set was obtained from an adult man with HIV who was CMV-seropositive.

The genes are TRBV2 and TRBJ1-6; 11 bases map to TRBD1. Germline V CDR1 and CDR2: SNHLY, FYNNEI. Trimming cost V 4 bases and J 9 bases; bases outside gene matches: 2. The CDR3 extends over 14 amino acids. CDR3 region: CASSGGQGVSPLHF. CDR3 nucleotides: TGTGCCAGCAGTGGGGGACAGGGGGTTTCACCCCTCCACTTT.

CDR3 DNA sequence: TGTGCCAGCAGCCCGACAGGGAGAAATGGCTACACCTTC. Translated, it gives CASSPTGRNGYTF. V and J are TRBV7-9 and TRBJ1-2; TRBD1 aligns across 7 bases. The CDR3 loop spans 13 amino acids. Germline CDR1 is SEHNR and CDR2 is FQNEAQ (reference sequence). V dropped 5 bases and J dropped 6; count of bases not matched to a gene: 6.

This clone was picked up a small number of times. The chain joins TRBV2 to TRBJ1-1; D is undetermined. V gave up 1 base and J gave up 1 base, with 4 bases separating them. CDR3 size: 13 residues. Looked up from germline, CDR1 is SNHLY and CDR2 is FYNNEI. The CDR3 sequence is CASSEDANTEAFF. The CDR3 nucleotides read TGTGCCAGCAGTGAAGATGCGAACACTGAAGCTTTCTTT.

In its sample, this clone was seen once. Here the CDR3 DNA reads TGTGCCAGCAGGGGAAGAACAGGGGAAGGAGCTTTCTTT. Its translation is CASRGRTGEGAFF. This chain uses TRBV12-3 or TRBV12-4 with TRBJ1-1; 7 bases agree with TRBD1. The CDR3 sequence is 13 residues long. J was trimmed by 10 bases and V by 6 bases; bases with no gene match: 11.

CDR3 amino acids: CASSQGQEIGELFF. DNA for the CDR3: TGTGCCAGCAGCCAGGGACAGGAAATCGGGGAGCTGTTTTTT. The chain combines TRBV3-1 (or the pseudogene TRBV3-2) with TRBJ2-2; TRBD1 aligns across 8 bases. There are 14 residues in the CDR3. Germline V gene sequence: CDR1 LGHDT, CDR2 YNNKEL (reference sequence). V trimming: 3 bases; J trimming: 7 bases; junction bases outside the gene matches: 4.

In this sample, this clone is medium-sized. J is TRBJ2-3 and V is TRBV5-4; D uncertain. Germline lookup yields CDR1 SGHNT and CDR2 YYREEE (reference sequence). There are 13 residues in the CDR3. V was cut by 4 bases and J by 2 bases, with 8 bases left in between. This chain's CDR3 is CASSVDFTDTQYF. The CDR3 DNA reads as TGTGCCAGCAGCGTAGACTTCACAGATACGCAGTATTTT.

The chain couples TRBV18 to TRBJ2-1; no clear D gene. V lost 3 bases and J 0 bases, leaving 12 bases between the germline ends. Germline loops: CDR1 KGHSH, CDR2 LQKENI. This CDR3 comprises 16 residues. The CDR3 protein is CASSPGTKGSYNEQFF. The CDR3 DNA reads TGTGCCAGCTCACCGGGCACCAAGGGCTCCTACAATGAGCAGTTCTTC.

V usage is TRBV27 and J usage is TRBJ2-1; 8 nucleotides align to TRBD2. Trimming removed 6 bases from V and 8 bases from J; junction bases left unmatched: 12. The CDR3 is 15 amino acids. Germline CDR1 reads MNHEY; CDR2 reads SMNVEV (reference sequence). CDR3 amino acids: CASSSTGGGWDEQFF. Here the CDR3 DNA reads TGTGCCAGCAGCTCTACTGGCGGGGGGTGGGATGAGCAGTTCTTC.

The CDR3, as DNA: TGTGCCAGCAGTTCGCTCTACGAGCAGTACTTC. This translates into CASSSLYEQYF. The chain is built from TRBV27 and TRBJ2-7; D not resolved. Germline loops: CDR1 MNHEY, CDR2 SMNVEV (reference sequence). Trimming pared 4 bases from V and 3 bases from J, leaving 4 bases between. This CDR3 spans 11 amino acids.

This clone was seen a single time. This chain uses TRBV25-1 with TRBJ1-2; 7 nucleotides match TRBD1. CDR3 length equals 13 residues. Germline CDR1 reads MGHDK; CDR2 reads SYGVNS. The ends lost 7 bases at V and 5 bases at J; junction bases unmatched: 7. The CDR3 here is CASTRGSGYGYTF. DNA of the CDR3: TGTGCCAGCACCAGGGGGAGTGGGTATGGCTACACCTTC.

J is TRBJ1-5 and V is TRBV28; D not resolved. Trimming pared 5 bases from V and 3 bases from J, leaving 14 bases between. The length of the CDR3 is 15 residues. Germline V gives CDR1 MDHEN, CDR2 SYDVKM. The CDR3 DNA is TGTGCCAGCAGTGGGTCTCTTGGGGTCAATCAGCCCCAGCATTTT. Translation gives CASSGSLGVNQPQHF. Drawing the rest from reference TRBV28 and TRBJ1-5, the complete variable domain is DVKVTQSSRYLVKRTGEKVFLECVQDMDHENMFWYRQDPGLGLRLIYFSYDVKMKEKGDIPEGYSVSREKKERFSLILESASTNQTSMYLCASSGSLGVNQPQHFGDGTRLSIL.

V gene TRBV2 combines with J gene TRBJ1-5; a possible D gene is TRBD1 (5 bases). Deletions cut 8 bases from V and 0 bases from J, with 17 bases between. CDR1 and CDR2 from the germline V gene are SNHLY and FYNNEI. This CDR3 region has 16 residues. For the CDR3, the DNA is TGTGCCAGCTCACCTCAGGGTTACGTTAGCAATCAGCCCCAGCATTTT. This codes for CASSPQGYVSNQPQHF. Combining the CDR3 with reference TRBV2 and TRBJ1-5 gives the whole variable domain EPEVTQTPSHQVTQMGQEVILRCVPISNHLYFYWYRQILGQKVEFLVSFYNNEISEKSEIFDDQFSVERPDGSNFTLKIRSTKLEDSAMYFCASSPQGYVSNQPQHFGDGTRLSIL.

The J gene is TRBJ2-3, the V gene TRBV18; D call uncertain. V dropped 4 bases and J dropped 3 bases, with 11 bases sitting between them. Germline CDR1 is KGHSH and CDR2 is LQKENI. The CDR3 sequence is 14 residues long. The CDR3 nucleotides are TGTGCCAGCTCACGACCTCCCAGAACAGATACGCAGTATTTT. Its protein is CASSRPPRTDTQYF.

The rearrangement uses TRBV5-1 and TRBJ1-2; D not certain. The CDR3 consists of 16 residues. The V gene lost 4 bases and the J gene lost 0 bases, with 16 bases spanning the gap. Germline V gives CDR1 SGHRS, CDR2 YFSETQ. The CDR3 nucleotides read TGCGCCAGCAGCCAGCCGCCGGGGTCAGCTAACTATGGCTACACCTTC. Translation gives CASSQPPGSANYGYTF.

In DNA, the CDR3 is TGCGCCAGCAGGGCTAGCGGGGGTCCCACTAATACGCAGTATTTT. Translating it yields CASRASGGPTNTQYF. This chain connects TRBV5-1 to TRBJ2-3; 10 nucleotides match TRBD2. Germline V lookup: CDR1 SGHRS, CDR2 YFSETQ. The CDR3 totals 15 residues. V trimming: 5 bases; J trimming: 7 bases; junction bases outside the gene matches: 10.

This clone has more than one count but fewer than ten. The chain employs TRBV30 and TRBJ1-4, with D possibly matching TRBD1 (5 bases). Trimming stripped 7 bases from V and 8 bases from J, with 17 bases between. CDR3 length: 13 amino acids. The germline gives CDR1 GTSNPN, CDR2 SVGIG (reference sequence). CDR3 sequence (DNA): TGTGCCTCATCAGGGAAGGGACGAGAAAAACTGTTTTTT. Protein product: CASSGKGREKLFF.

This chain joins TRBV28 and TRBJ1-1, with D perhaps matching TRBD1 (5 bases). The CDR3 consists of 15 residues. V was pared by 2 bases and J by 7 bases, with 17 bases between. The germline V gene has CDR1 MDHEN and CDR2 SYDVKM. The CDR3 reads CASSLGGTRTGEAFF. As DNA, the CDR3 is TGTGCCAGCAGTTTAGGGGGGACGAGGACGGGTGAAGCTTTCTTT.

V usage is TRBV19 and J usage is TRBJ1-4; D is perhaps TRBD1 (6 bases). This CDR3 region has 14 residues. The ends were cut back, 5 bases at V and 6 bases at J, with 13 bases in the middle. Looked up from germline, CDR1 is LNHDA and CDR2 is SQIVND (reference sequence). Here the CDR3 DNA reads TGTGCCAGTAGTGCCACAGGGTGGGATGAAAAACTGTTTTTT. Translated, it gives CASSATGWDEKLFF.

V gene TRBV28 combines with J gene TRBJ2-2, with TRBD2 as a possible D gene (7 bases). V lost 7 bases and J 7 bases, leaving 16 bases between the germline ends. The CDR3 sequence is 14 residues long. Germline CDR1 MDHEN, CDR2 SYDVKM. The CDR3 DNA reads as TGTGCCAGCAAACAGGGCGGGGGCGGCGGGGAGCTGTTTTTT. Translated: CASKQGGGGGELFF.